The TCR beta chain under discussion was sequenced for a study of breast tumors, draining lymph nodes, adjacent tissues. Findings and caveats of the study: Data only fit, rather than demonstrated, lymph node origin of most tumor T cells. Tumors had less TCR diversity than lymph nodes, more than nontumor tissue. Compared with basal-like, luminal-like tumors shared significantly more repertoire with nontumor tissue. Data fit most tumor T cells coming from lymph node, expanding in tumor.

The germline V gene encodes CDR1 DFQATT and CDR2 SNEGSKA (reference sequence). V shed 3 bases and J shed 4 bases, with 12 bases lying between them. This CDR3 is built from 13 residues. From the multiplex PCR reads, TCRdb called clonotypes with MiXCR, one entry per CDR3 protein. The repertoire includes about 80,000 distinct CDR3 sequences, about 21% of them detected once, and 2% to 3% sits in the top ten. Axillary draining lymph nodes of breast cancer patients supplied the node samples. This clonotype has a count of ten or more. The target antigen is unknown. The sample was axillary lymph node tissue. The rearrangement uses TRBV20-1 and TRBJ1-2; perhaps TRBD1 as D (6 bases). The TCR was taken from a female donor with breast cancer. Some clones in this sample may be carry-over from other donors' samples. In nucleotides, the CDR3 is TGCAGTGCTAGGGCACGGACAGCCTATGGCTACACCTTC. Protein: CSARARTAYGYTF.